One TCR beta chain is described in this entry. V lost 6 bases and J lost 8; bases outside the gene matches: 9. This CDR3 spans 14 amino acids. Germline CDR1 reads LNHDA; CDR2 reads SQIVND (reference sequence). The sample originates from a study of blood T cell repertoires in COVID-19. Study details: COVID-19 samples from acute and convalescent phases originated in the United States, Italy and Spain. Sources were T cells, B-cell-depleted T cells, or PBMCs; the material itself was cDNA or gDNA.

TCRdb keeps only in-frame clones here, not all; method: immunoSEQ multiplex PCR. Here the sample spans roughly 250,000 clones, roughly 90% being singletons. For recovered donors of Cohort 3, there were two negative PCRs, clearance, or symptom resolution. The TCR sequence derives from a woman in her 50s who had recovered from COVID-19. The V gene is TRBV19, the J gene TRBJ2-1; 8 bases fit TRBD2. Material: PBMCs or T cells enriched from blood (not recorded which). CDR3 coding DNA: TGTGCCAGTAGACCGACTAGCGTGAGACATGAGCAGTTCTTC. Amino acid sequence: CASRPTSVRHEQFF.